The next 3 T cell receptor beta chains were all read from a single sample in a study of T-cell reconstitution after alpha-beta-depleted transplantation in children. The library targeted TCRbeta and was prepared with unique molecular identifiers. TCRdb called the PCR reads again in MiXCR, with one record for every CDR3 protein. The table includes some 450,000 distinct CDR3 sequences, 43% detected once. Sequenced material: PBMCs, taken before TCRalphabeta/CD19-depleted stem cell transplant. Source of these receptors: a girl aged 2-10 years with aplastic anemia, due to receive a stem cell transplant.

This clonotype was detected many times. The chain uses TRBV6-1 and TRBJ2-5; D ambiguous. The CDR3 sequence is 16 residues long. The V gene's germline CDR1 is MNHNS and CDR2 SASEGT. The V end was cut by 0 bases, the J end by 1 base, with 12 bases between. CDR3 coding DNA: TGTGCCAGCAGTGAAGCTGGACGTGGGGTCCAAGAGACCCAGTACTTC. Protein product: CASSEAGRGVQETQYF.

This clonotype was counted between two and nine times. The chain couples TRBV29-1 to TRBJ2-7, with D hard to call. The CDR3 covers 13 residues. Germline CDR1 reads SQVTM; CDR2 reads ANQGSEA. V lost 4 bases, J lost 5 bases, and 15 bases lay in between. The CDR3 DNA sequence: TGCAGCGTTGTTGCAGGAACCGAGAACGAGCAGTACTTC. It is translated as CSVVAGTENEQYF.

This clonotype has only a few counts. V usage is TRBV5-1 and J usage is TRBJ2-5; the match to TRBD2 covers 9 bases. From germline, CDR1 is SGHRS and CDR2 YFSETQ. Trimming took 4 bases from V and 2 from J; bases not matched to a gene: 6. The CDR3 extends over 15 amino acids. CDR3 sequence: CASSRGTSRQETQYF. The CDR3 DNA reads TGCGCCAGCAGCCGAGGGACTAGCAGACAAGAGACCCAGTACTTC.